A selection of T cell receptor beta chains follows, all from one sample in a study of human T cells and chemical hapten exposure. Each CDR3 protein gets one entry after TCRdb re-called the RACE reads with MiXCR. The data show roughly 64,000 distinct CDR3 sequences, more than 9.5% seen once. The input for sequencing was whole blood, taken in connection with sensitization to the hapten diphenylcyclopropenone (DPC). These receptors all stem from a woman under 40 with alopecia areata. Some clones in this sample may be carry-over from other donors' samples. CDR3s include the opening cysteine and the closing phenylalanine or tryptophan.

length,J,V,CDR3
12,TRBJ2-3,TRBV5-6,CASSLTGGRRYF
14,TRBJ2-1,TRBV7-9,CASSRHPSANEQFF
15,TRBJ1-5,TRBV5-1,CASSYFPGGNQPQHF
16,TRBJ1-3,TRBV4-1,CASSQDRWTGGNTIYF
14,TRBJ2-2,TRBV19,CASTRTLRTGELFF
14,TRBJ1-5,TRBV3-1,CASSPGTDHQPQHF
13,TRBJ2-2,TRBV28,CASHNPGTGELFF
14,TRBJ2-7,TRBV28,CASRRQGSSYEQYF
11,TRBJ2-1,TRBV6-1,CASSPGAEQFF
12,TRBJ1-5,TRBV12-3/TRBV12-4,CASSLAGAKQHF
17,TRBJ2-3,TRBV4-3,CASSQEASGLSTDTQYF
15,TRBJ2-1,TRBV10-2,CASSERQGIDNEQFF
14,TRBJ2-7,TRBV7-9,CASSPRDRAYEQYF
15,TRBJ2-3,TRBV19,CASTPLGYSTDTQYF
15,TRBJ1-1,TRBV7-2,CASSLAWTGNTEAFF
16,TRBJ1-5,TRBV7-6,CASSQGQGGSNQPQHF
16,TRBJ2-2,TRBV28,CASSPSGRANTGELFF
15,TRBJ2-7,TRBV5-1,CASSLGGRASYEQYF
14,TRBJ1-2,TRBV12-3/TRBV12-4,CASSEGASNYGYTF
15,TRBJ1-1,TRBV7-2,CASSLELRGRTEAFF
16,TRBJ2-3,TRBV7-9,CASSLYWSAHTDTQYF
14,TRBJ1-6,TRBV5-4,CASSLYGYNSPLHF
16,TRBJ2-5,TRBV15,CATSRNVPGAGETQYF
16,TRBJ2-3,TRBV18,CASSSIAGGSTDTQYF
15,TRBJ1-6,TRBV25-1,CASSTPGTANSPLHF
14,TRBJ2-1,TRBV29-1,CSIEGGGPYNEQFF